Detailed here is one T cell receptor beta chain. The antigen is unknown. The data derive from a study of beta chain features in type 1 diabetes. Study-level results: TCRB CDR3s from Type 1 diabetes patients were moderately but significantly shorter in all four CD4+ subsets. With patients and controls alike, PCR might favor shorter templates to an equal degree.

Sorted CD4+ subsets: naive, central memory, regulatory, stem cell-like memory (CD45RO/CCR7/CD25/CD127/CD95/CD27 panel). Reverse transcribing all isolated RNA meant expressed TCRB transcripts were sequenced. Assay: immunoSEQ multiplex PCR; the TCRdb copy retains only in-frame clones and omits some. The sample holds roughly 230,000 clones, around 9.9% seen once. CDR3 size: 17 residues. Germline CDR1 and CDR2: LGHNA and YSLEER. Trimming cost V 0 bases and J 1 base, with 12 bases left between them. The sequencing sample was made of naive CD4+ T cells from blood. This sequence originates from a man in his thirties or forties with type 1 diabetes. This chain uses TRBV4-3 with TRBJ1-4; a possible D gene is TRBD1 (5 bases). The DNA for the CDR3 is TGCGCCAGCAGCCAAGATCTGACCGGGGGAACTAATGAAAAACTGTTTTTT. The encoded protein is CASSQDLTGGTNEKLFF.